This T cell receptor beta chain comes out of a study of blood T cells in healthy people across ages. Concerning this clonotype: Its specificity is not known.

The use of a sample-barcoded 5' primer and a J-beta primer mix characterized a second PCR of 7 to 11 cycles. TCRdb re-called the 5' RACE reads with MiXCR, one entry per CDR3 protein. The sample shows around 1,000,000 distinct CDR3 sequences, around 27% of them seen only once. The CDR3 sequence is 13 residues long. General study results and limits: Estimates of total diversity, which came from one million sequenced T cells, were considered to be underestimates.

This sample was shared with a second study, whose subject was T cells of mothers and their children. From that paper: The authors found no persistent microchimeric T cell clones.

The chain employs TRBV21-1 and TRBJ2-7; TRBD2, the table's D call, was not compared with the DNA. TRBV21-1 is labeled a pseudogene. This receptor was identified in a girl aged 2 to 10 in good health. Sequenced material: blood. The CDR3 coding sequence is TGTGCCAGCATCCGACTAGCGGGCTACGAGCAGTACTTC. Encoded protein: CASIRLAGYEQYF.